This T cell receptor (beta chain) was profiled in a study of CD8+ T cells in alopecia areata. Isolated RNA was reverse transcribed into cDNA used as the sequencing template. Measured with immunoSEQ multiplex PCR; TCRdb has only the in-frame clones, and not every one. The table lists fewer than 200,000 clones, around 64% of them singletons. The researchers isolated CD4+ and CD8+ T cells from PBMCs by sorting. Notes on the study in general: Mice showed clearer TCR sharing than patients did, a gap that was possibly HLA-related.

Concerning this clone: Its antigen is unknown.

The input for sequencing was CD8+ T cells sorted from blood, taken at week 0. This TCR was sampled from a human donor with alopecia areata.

CDR3: CASRGLAGGKYEQYF. The CDR3 DNA reads as TGCGCCAGCAGGGGACTAGCGGGGGGGAAGTACGAGCAGTACTTC. The genes are TRBV10-2 and TRBJ2-7; 16 bases match TRBD2. J gave up 4 bases and V 6 bases, and 3 bases lay outside the gene matches. The germline V gene encodes CDR1 WSHSY and CDR2 SAAADI. The CDR3 spans 15 residues.